This TCR beta chain was captured by sequencing in a study of cytotoxic CD8 clonotypes in ibrutinib-treated CLL. Study-level information: The patient breakdown showed fewer than 12 relapsed/refractory and some 16 treatment-naive cases, with fewer than 18 IGHV unmutated.

TCRdb's table, derived via immunoSEQ multiplex PCR, lists solely in-frame clones and lacks some. This sample carries more than 25,000 clones, roughly 76% of them seen once, and the ten largest clones take around 50%. Here the sequenced sample was PBMCs, taken after 36 months of ibrutinib treatment. The TCR sequence derives from a human donor with chronic lymphocytic leukemia.

The CDR3 sequence: CASSQDGSSTEFNEQFF. As DNA, the CDR3 is TGCGCCAGCAGCCAAGATGGGTCGAGTACAGAGTTCAATGAGCAGTTCTTC. This chain connects TRBV4-1 to TRBJ2-1; D gene uncertain. V was pared by 0 bases and J by 6 bases, with 18 bases between. Germline CDR1 and CDR2: MGHRA and YSYEKL. The CDR3 loop spans 17 amino acids.